This T cell receptor beta chain was identified during a study of shared clonotypes between healthy human individuals. Looking at the study overall: Aged between 18 and 49, the donors were a couple of women and three men.

CD45RO-negative, CCR7-selected cells formed the naive CD8 fraction, which excluded terminally differentiated effector memory CD45RA+ cells. This clone was observed a single time. The table came from immunoSEQ multiplex PCR; TCRdb's copy has only in-frame clones and leaves some out. This sample carries millions of clones, about 95% of them seen once, and the ten largest clones take 0.9% to 1.4%. V lost 7 bases, J lost 3 bases, and 15 bases lay in between. From germline, CDR1 is MNHEY and CDR2 SMNVEV (reference sequence). The CDR3 consists of 14 residues. Sequencing input: naive CD8+ T cells sorted from blood. The chain combines TRBV27 with TRBJ1-1, with D possibly being TRBD1 (5 bases). This clonotype originated in a man between 18 and 35 years old in good health. CDR3 sequence (DNA): TGTGCCAGCAAGGTATCGGGGGACGACACTGAAGCTTTCTTT. This encodes CASKVSGDDTEAFF.